This entry is about one T cell receptor beta chain. These data originate in a study of blood T cell repertoires in COVID-19. The overall study: Researchers got acute and convalescent COVID-19 samples from the United States, Italy and Spain. The cDNA or gDNA used as material had been derived from T cells, B-cell-depleted T cells, or PBMCs.

Original processing notes: The assay estimated nucleated cells by amplifying reference gene primers. Data came from immunoSEQ multiplex PCR; TCRdb stores just in-frame clones and leaves some out. V and J calls and clone size are as listed in that table; D and trimming were resolved from the DNA. The sample includes under 80,000 clones, approximately 87% of them seen just once. V dropped 6 bases and J dropped 4 bases, with 18 bases sitting between them. Germline-derived CDR1 and CDR2 are DFQATT and SNEGSKA (reference sequence). CDR3 length: 14 residues. The sequenced material came from peripheral blood. The V call is TRBV20-1, the J call TRBJ1-2; no definite D call. The source is a man older than 75 in a cohort sampled during active COVID-19. CDR3 sequence: CSASRMGGSYGYTF. Written as DNA, the CDR3 is TGCAGTGCCAGTAGGATGGGAGGTAGCTATGGCTACACCTTC.